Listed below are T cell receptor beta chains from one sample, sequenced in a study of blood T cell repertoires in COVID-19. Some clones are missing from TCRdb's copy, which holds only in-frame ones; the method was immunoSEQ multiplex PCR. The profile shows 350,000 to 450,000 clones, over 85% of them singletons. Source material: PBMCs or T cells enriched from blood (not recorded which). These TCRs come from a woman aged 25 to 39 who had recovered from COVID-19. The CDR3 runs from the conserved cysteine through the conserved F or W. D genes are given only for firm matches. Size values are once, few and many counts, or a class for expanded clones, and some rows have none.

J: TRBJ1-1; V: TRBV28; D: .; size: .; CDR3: CASSLRDTDTEAFF; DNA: TGTGCCAGCAGTTTACGGGACACAGACACTGAAGCTTTCTTT
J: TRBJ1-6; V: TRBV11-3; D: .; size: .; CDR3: CASSLEFGQGANSPLHF; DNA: TGTGCCAGCAGCTTAGAGTTTGGGCAGGGCGCGAATTCACCCCTCCACTTT
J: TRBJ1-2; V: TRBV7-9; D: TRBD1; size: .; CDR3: CASSIGTGIGGYTF; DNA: TGTGCCAGCAGCATAGGGACAGGGATTGGCGGCTACACCTTC
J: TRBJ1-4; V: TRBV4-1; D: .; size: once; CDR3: CASSQGRDRGRAWEKLFF; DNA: TGCGCCAGCAGCCAAGGGAGGGATCGTGGCAGGGCTTGGGAAAAACTGTTTTTT
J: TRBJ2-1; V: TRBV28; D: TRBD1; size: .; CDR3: CASSGYRQGGNEQFF; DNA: TGTGCCAGCAGTGGGTACCGACAGGGGGGTAATGAGCAGTTCTTC
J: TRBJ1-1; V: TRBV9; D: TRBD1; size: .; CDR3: CASSLGGTGGTDEAFF; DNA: TGTGCCAGCAGCCTGGGGGGAACAGGGGGCACGGATGAAGCTTTCTTT
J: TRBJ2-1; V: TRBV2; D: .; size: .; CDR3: CASRPAPRGQFF; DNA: TGTGCCAGCAGACCGGCACCTAGGGGGCAGTTCTTC
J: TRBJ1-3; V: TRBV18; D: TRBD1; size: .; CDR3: CASSPSATGVVNTIYF; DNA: TGTGCCAGCTCACCGTCAGCCACAGGGGTGGTAAACACCATATATTTT
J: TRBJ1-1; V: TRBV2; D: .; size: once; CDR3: CASSEERNTEAFF; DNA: TGTGCCAGCAGTGAAGAGAGGAACACTGAAGCTTTCTTT
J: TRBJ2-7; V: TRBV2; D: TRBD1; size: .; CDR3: CASSYWGGQGDTIYEQYF; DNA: TGTGCCAGCAGTTATTGGGGGGGACAGGGCGATACTATCTACGAGCAGTACTTC
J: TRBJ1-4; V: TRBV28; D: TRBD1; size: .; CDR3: CASSRGTGALWDEKLFF; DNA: TGTGCCAGCAGTCGCGGGACAGGGGCATTGTGGGATGAAAAACTGTTTTTT
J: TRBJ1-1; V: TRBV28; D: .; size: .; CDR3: CASSFNRLNTEAFF; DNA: TGTGCCAGCAGTTTTAACAGATTGAACACTGAAGCTTTCTTT
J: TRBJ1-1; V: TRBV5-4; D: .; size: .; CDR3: CASSFRRQTNTEAFF; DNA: TGTGCCAGCAGCTTCCGGAGGCAGACGAACACTGAAGCTTTCTTT
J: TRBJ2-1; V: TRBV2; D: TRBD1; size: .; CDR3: CASSEGTTGGAYNEQFF; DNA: TGTGCCAGCAGTGAAGGGACGACAGGGGGTGCCTACAATGAGCAGTTCTTC
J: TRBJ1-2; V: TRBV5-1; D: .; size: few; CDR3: CASSFLHPWTKFTNYGYTF; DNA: TGCGCCAGCAGCTTTCTTCACCCCTGGACAAAGTTCACTAACTATGGCTACACCTTC
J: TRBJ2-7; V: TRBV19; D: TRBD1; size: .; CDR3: CASSIRTGNYEQYF; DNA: TGTGCCAGTAGTATAAGGACAGGCAACTACGAGCAGTACTTC
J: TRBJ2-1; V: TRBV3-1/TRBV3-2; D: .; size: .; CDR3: CASSPRGSSNEQFF; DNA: TGTGCCAGCAGCCCGAGGGGGAGCAGCAATGAGCAGTTCTTC
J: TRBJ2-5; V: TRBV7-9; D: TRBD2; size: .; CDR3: CASSPGLAVKETQYF; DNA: TGTGCCAGCAGCCCGGGACTAGCGGTGAAAGAGACCCAGTACTTC
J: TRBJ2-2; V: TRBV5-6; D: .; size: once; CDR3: CASSFDGFANTGELFF; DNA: TGTGCCAGCAGCTTCGACGGGTTCGCGAACACCGGGGAGCTGTTTTTT
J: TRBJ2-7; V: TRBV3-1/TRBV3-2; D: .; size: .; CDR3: CASSQEGRYKRYF; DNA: TGTGCCAGCAGCCAAGAGGGCAGGTACAAACGGTACTTC
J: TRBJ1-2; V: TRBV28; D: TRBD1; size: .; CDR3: CASSLIDRVEGYTF; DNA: TGTGCCAGCAGTTTAATTGACAGGGTTGAGGGCTACACCTTC
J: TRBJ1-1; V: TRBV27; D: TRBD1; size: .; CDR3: CASRINRGMNTEAFF; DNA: TGTGCCAGCAGGATAAACAGGGGTATGAACACTGAAGCTTTCTTT
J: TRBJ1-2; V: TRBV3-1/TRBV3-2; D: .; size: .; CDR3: CASSQAVSGYTF; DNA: TGTGCCAGCAGCCAAGCTGTTAGTGGCTACACCTTC
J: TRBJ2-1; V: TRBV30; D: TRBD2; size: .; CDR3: CAWSGTSFYNEQFF; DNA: TGTGCCTGGAGTGGGACTAGCTTCTACAATGAGCAGTTCTTC
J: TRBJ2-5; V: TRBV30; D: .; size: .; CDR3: CAWSPSGRETQYF; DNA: TGTGCCTGGAGTCCTAGTGGGAGAGAGACCCAGTACTTC
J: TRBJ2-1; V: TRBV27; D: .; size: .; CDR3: CASSLYRGRGVNEQFF; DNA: TGTGCCAGCAGTTTATATCGGGGCAGGGGAGTCAATGAGCAGTTCTTC
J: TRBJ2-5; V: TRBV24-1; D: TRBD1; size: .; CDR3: CATSELTGQGETQYF; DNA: TGTGCCACCAGTGAGTTGACAGGGCAGGGCGAGACCCAGTACTTC
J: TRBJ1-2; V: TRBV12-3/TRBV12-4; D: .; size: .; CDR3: CASRLMDYGYTF; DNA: TGTGCCAGCAGACTTATGGACTATGGCTACACCTTC
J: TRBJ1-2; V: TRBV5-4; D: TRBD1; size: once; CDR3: CASFERTGFFPNYGYTF; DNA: TGTGCCAGCTTTGAACGGACAGGGTTTTTCCCTAACTATGGCTACACCTTC
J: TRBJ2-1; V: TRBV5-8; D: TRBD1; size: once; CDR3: CASSLEVWARGRNEQFF; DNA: TGTGCCAGCAGCTTGGAAGTCTGGGCCAGGGGGCGAAATGAGCAGTTCTTC
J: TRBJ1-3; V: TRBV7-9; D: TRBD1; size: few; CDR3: CASSLGTGGNTIYF; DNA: TGTGCCAGCAGCTTGGGGACAGGCGGAAACACCATATATTTT
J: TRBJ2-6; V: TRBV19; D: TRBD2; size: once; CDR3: CASSLQGGAWGSGANVLTF; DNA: TGTGCCAGTAGTCTCCAGGGAGGGGCCTGGGGGTCTGGGGCCAACGTCCTGACTTTC
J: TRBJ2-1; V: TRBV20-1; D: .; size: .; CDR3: CSAAGYNEQFF; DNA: TGCAGTGCGGCGGGGTACAATGAGCAGTTCTTC
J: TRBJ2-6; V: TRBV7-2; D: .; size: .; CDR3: CASSLVGTSGANVLTF; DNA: TGTGCCAGCAGCTTAGTGGGGACTTCTGGGGCCAACGTCCTGACTTTC
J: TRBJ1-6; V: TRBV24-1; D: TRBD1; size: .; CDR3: CATSVGTGNNSPLHF; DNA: TGTGCCACCAGTGTTGGGACAGGGAATAATTCACCCCTCCACTTT
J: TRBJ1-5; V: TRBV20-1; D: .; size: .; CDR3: CSARDSQGQHF; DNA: TGCAGTGCTAGAGATAGCCAGGGGCAGCATTTT
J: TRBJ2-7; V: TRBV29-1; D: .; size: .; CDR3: CSVNIQGSYEQYF; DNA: TGCAGCGTCAACATACAGGGATCCTACGAGCAGTACTTC
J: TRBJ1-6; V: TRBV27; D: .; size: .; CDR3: CASRRNQGPIGSPLHF; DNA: TGTGCCAGCAGGAGGAACCAGGGGCCCATTGGTTCACCCCTCCACTTT
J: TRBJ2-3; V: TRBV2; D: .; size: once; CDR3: CASRAGGTDTQYF; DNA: TGTGCCAGCAGGGCAGGGGGCACAGATACGCAGTATTTT
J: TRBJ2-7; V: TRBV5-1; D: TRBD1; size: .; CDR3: CASSDRGYEQYF; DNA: TGCGCCAGCTCCGACAGGGGGTACGAGCAGTACTTC
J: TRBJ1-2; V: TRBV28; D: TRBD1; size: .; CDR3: CASRVRGTGDRGYTF; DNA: TGTGCCAGCAGAGTTCGTGGGACAGGGGATCGCGGCTACACCTTC
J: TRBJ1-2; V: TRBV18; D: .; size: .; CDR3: CASSPPNQNYGYTF; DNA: TGTGCCAGCTCACCACCGAACCAGAACTATGGCTACACCTTC
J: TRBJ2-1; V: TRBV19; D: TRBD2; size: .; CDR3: CASSPRLAVSYNEQFF; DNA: TGTGCCAGTAGTCCCCGACTAGCTGTAAGCTACAATGAGCAGTTCTTC
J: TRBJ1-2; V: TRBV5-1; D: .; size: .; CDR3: CASSSGTLGYTF; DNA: TGCGCCAGCAGCTCTGGGACATTGGGCTACACCTTC
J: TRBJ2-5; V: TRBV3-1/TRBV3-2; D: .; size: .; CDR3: CASSQDRRVFGQETQYF; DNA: TGTGCCAGCAGCCAAGATAGGAGGGTTTTCGGGCAAGAGACCCAGTACTTC
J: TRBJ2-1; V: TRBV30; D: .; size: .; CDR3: CAWRRLFSYNEQFF; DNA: TGTGCCTGGAGGCGTCTTTTCTCCTACAATGAGCAGTTCTTC
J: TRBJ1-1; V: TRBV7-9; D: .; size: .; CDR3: CASSLDQTTEAFF; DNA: TGTGCCAGCAGCTTAGATCAGACAACTGAAGCTTTCTTT
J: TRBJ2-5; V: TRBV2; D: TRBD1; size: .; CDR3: CATRDRGWQETQYF; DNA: TGTGCCACCCGAGACAGGGGATGGCAAGAGACCCAGTACTTC
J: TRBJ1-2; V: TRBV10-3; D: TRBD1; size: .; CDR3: CAISDPGQGNYGYTF; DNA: TGTGCCATCAGTGACCCGGGACAGGGAAACTATGGCTACACCTTC
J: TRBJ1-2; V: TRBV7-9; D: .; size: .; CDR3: CASSLVSGGYTF; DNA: TGTGCCAGCAGCTTAGTTTCAGGAGGCTACACCTTC
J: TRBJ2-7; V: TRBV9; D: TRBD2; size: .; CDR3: CASSVGERGNIYEQYF; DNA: TGTGCCAGCAGCGTAGGAGAGCGGGGGAACATCTACGAGCAGTACTTC
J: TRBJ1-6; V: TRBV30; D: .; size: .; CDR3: CAWSVGQGGNSPLHF; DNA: TGTGCCTGGAGTGTAGGCCAGGGCGGTAATTCACCCCTCCACTTT
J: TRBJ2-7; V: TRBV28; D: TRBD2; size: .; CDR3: CASRRPRRERFEQYF; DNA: TGTGCCAGCAGACGCCCGCGGCGGGAGCGTTTCGAGCAGTACTTC
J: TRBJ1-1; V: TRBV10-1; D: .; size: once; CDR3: CASSDSGNTEAFF; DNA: TGCGCCAGCAGTGATTCAGGGAACACTGAAGCTTTCTTT